This entry features one T cell receptor (beta chain) sequence. The CDR3 is 16 residues long. Looked up from germline, CDR1 is SGHVS and CDR2 is FQNEAQ. V trimming: 5 bases; J trimming: 0 bases; junction bases outside the gene matches: 9. The repertoire was sequenced with immunoSEQ multiplex PCR; TCRdb's copy has only in-frame clones and lacks some. The repertoire holds 540,000 or so clones, with 75% to 85% as singletons. This specimen belongs to a study of shared T cell receptors in the human thymus. The data also belong to a second study, concerning human thymus T cells.

The rearrangement links TRBV7-8 to TRBJ2-7; the match to TRBD2 covers 8 bases. The sequence derives from a boy in the first two years of life with a congenital heart defect. The sample was thymocytes. CDR3 loop: CASSTRLAGSSYEQYF. CDR3 coding DNA: TGTGCCAGCAGCACCCGGCTAGCGGGTTCCTCCTACGAGCAGTACTTC.